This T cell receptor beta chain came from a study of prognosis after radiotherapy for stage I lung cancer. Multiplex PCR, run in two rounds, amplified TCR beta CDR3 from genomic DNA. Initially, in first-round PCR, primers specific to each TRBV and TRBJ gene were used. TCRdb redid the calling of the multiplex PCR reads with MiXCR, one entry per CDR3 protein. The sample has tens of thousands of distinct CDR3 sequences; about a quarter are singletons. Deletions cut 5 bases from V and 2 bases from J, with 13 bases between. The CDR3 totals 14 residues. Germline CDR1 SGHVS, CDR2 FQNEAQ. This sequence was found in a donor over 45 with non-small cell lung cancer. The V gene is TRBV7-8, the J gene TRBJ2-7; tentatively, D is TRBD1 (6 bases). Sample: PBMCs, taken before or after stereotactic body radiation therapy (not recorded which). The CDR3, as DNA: TGTGCCAGCAGCCTCCTGGACAGTCCCTACGAGCAGTACTTC. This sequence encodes CASSLLDSPYEQYF.